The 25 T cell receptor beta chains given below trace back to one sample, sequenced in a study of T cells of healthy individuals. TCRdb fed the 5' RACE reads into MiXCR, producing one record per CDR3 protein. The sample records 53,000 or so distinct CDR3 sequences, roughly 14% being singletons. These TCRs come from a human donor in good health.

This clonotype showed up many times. DNA of the CDR3: TGCAGCGTTGCGGAAATCAGAGACAATGAGCAGTTCTTC. Translation gives CSVAEIRDNEQFF. V gene TRBV29-1 combines with J gene TRBJ2-1, with no clear D. This CDR3 has 13 amino acids. Trimming took 4 bases from V and 5 from J, leaving 12 bases between them. The germline gives CDR1 SQVTM, CDR2 ANQGSEA.

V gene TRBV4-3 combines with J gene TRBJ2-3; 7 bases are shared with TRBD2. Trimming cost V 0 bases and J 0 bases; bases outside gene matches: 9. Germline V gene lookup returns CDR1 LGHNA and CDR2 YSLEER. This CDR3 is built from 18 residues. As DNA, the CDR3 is TGCGCCAGCAGCCAAGATGGGGCTAGCGGCCATAGCACAGATACGCAGTATTTT. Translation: CASSQDGASGHSTDTQYF.

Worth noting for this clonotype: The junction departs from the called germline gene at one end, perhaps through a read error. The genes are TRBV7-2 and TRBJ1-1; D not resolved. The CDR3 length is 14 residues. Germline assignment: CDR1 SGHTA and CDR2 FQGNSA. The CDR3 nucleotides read TGTGCCAGCAGCTCCTTCCAAGGGAACAATGAAGCTTTCTTT. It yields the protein CASSSFQGNNEAFF.

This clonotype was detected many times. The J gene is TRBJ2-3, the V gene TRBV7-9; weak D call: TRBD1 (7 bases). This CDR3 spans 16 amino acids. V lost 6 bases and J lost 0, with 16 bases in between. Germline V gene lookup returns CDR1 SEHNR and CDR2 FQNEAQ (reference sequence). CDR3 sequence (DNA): TGTGCCAGCAGTTCAGGAGGGACAGTCAGCACAGATACGCAGTATTTT. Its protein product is CASSSGGTVSTDTQYF.

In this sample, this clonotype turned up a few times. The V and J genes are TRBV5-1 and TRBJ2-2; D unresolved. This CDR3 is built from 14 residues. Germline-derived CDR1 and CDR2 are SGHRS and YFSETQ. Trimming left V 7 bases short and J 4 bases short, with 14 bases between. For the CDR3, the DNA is TGCGCCAGCGCTAATACCAGAATCACCGGGGAGCTGTTTTTT. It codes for CASANTRITGELFF.

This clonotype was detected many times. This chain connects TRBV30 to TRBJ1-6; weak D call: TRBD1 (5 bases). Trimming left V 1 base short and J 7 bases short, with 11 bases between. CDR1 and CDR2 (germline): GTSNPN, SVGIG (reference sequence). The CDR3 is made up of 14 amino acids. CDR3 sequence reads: CAWSEGHPNSPLHF. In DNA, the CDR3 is TGTGCCTGGAGTGAAGGACACCCGAATTCACCCCTCCACTTT.

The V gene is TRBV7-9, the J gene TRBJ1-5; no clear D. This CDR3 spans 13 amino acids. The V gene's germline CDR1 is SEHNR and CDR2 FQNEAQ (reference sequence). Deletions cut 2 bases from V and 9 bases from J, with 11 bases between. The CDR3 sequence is CASSLSVAGPQHF. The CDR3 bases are TGTGCCAGCAGCTTAAGCGTTGCAGGGCCCCAGCATTTT.

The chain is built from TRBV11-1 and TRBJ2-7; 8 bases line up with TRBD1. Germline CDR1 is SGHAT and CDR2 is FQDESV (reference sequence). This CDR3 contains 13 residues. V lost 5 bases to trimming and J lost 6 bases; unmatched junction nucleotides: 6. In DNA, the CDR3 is TGTGCCAGCAGCCTGCAAACAGGGGGCGAGCAGTACTTC. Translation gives CASSLQTGGEQYF.

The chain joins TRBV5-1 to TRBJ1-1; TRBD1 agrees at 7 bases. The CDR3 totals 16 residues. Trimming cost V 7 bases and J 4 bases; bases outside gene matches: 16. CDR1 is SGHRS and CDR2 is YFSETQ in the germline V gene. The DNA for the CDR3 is TGCGCCAGCGCCGAGGGGTCGGTCAGGGGGTCCACTGAAGCTTTCTTT. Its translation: CASAEGSVRGSTEAFF. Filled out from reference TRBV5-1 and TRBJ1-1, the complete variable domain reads KAGVTQTPRYLIKTRGQQVTLSCSPISGHRSVSWYQQTPGQGLQFLFEYFSETQRNKGNFPGRFSGRQFSNSRSEMNVSTLELGDSALYLCASAEGSVRGSTEAFFGQGTRLTVV.

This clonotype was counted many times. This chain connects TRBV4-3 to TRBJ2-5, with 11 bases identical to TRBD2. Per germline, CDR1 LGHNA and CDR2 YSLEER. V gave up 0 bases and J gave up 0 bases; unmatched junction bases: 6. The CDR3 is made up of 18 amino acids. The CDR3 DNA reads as TGCGCCAGCAGCCAAGAACCTAGCGGGGGGACCTACCAAGAGACCCAGTACTTC. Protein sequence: CASSQEPSGGTYQETQYF.

CDR3 in amino acids: CASSYSREKLFF. The CDR3 DNA reads TGTGCCAGCAGTTACTCTCGAGAAAAACTGTTTTTT. The V call is TRBV6-2 or TRBV6-3, the J call TRBJ1-4; D uncertain. V gave up 0 bases and J gave up 8 bases, with 4 bases separating them. The CDR3 has 12 amino acids. Per germline, CDR1 MNHEY and CDR2 SVGEGT.

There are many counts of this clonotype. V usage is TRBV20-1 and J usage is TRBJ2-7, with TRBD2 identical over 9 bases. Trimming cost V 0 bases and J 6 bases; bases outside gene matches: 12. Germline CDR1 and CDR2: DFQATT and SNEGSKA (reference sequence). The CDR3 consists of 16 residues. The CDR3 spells CSARDGGVAGEPEQYF. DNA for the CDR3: TGCAGTGCTAGAGACGGGGGGGTAGCGGGAGAACCCGAGCAGTACTTC.

In nucleotides, the CDR3 is TGCGCCAGCAGTCAATCGTACAACTACGAGCAGTACTTC. Its protein is CASSQSYNYEQYF. V and J are TRBV23-1 and TRBJ2-7; no reliable D call. TRBV23-1 is classed as an ORF, of uncertain function. The CDR3 runs 13 residues. Trimming pared 0 bases from V and 3 bases from J, leaving 6 bases between.

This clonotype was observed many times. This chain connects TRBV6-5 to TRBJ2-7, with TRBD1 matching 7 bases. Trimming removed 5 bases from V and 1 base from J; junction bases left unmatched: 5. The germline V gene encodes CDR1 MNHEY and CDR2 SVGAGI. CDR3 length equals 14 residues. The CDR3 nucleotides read TGTGCCAGCAGTACAGGGGTCCTTTCCTACGAGCAGTACTTC. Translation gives CASSTGVLSYEQYF.

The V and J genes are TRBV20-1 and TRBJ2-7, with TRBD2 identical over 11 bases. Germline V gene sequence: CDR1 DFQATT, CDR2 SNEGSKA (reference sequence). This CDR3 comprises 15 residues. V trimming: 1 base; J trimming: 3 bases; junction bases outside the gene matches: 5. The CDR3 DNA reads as TGCAGTGCTAGAGGGACTAGCGGGCGGGGCTACGAGCAGTACTTC. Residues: CSARGTSGRGYEQYF.

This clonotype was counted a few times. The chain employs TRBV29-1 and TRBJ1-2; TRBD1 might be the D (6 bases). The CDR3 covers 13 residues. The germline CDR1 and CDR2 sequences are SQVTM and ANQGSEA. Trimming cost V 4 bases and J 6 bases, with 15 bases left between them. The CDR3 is CSVGETGTDGYTF. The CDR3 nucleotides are TGCAGCGTTGGGGAGACAGGTACAGATGGCTACACCTTC.

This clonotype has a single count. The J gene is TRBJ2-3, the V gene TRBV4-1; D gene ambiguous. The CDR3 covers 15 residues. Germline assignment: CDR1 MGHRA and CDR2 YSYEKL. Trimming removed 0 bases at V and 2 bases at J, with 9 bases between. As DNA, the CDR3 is TGCGCCAGCAGCCAAGATGGGCGAGACACAGATACGCAGTATTTT. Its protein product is CASSQDGRDTDTQYF.

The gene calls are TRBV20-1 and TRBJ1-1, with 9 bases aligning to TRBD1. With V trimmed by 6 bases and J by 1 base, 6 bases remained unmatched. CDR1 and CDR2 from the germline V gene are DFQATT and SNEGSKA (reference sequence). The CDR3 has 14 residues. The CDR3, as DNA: TGCAGTGCCTTCCTGACAGGGGGGAACACTGAAGCTTTCTTT. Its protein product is CSAFLTGGNTEAFF.

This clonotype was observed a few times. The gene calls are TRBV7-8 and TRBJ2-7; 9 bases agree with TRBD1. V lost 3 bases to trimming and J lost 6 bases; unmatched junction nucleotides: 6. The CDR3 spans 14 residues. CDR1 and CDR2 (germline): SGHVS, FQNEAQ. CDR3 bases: TGTGCCAGCAGCTTCCGGGACAGGGTTCGCGAGCAGTACTTC. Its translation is CASSFRDRVREQYF.

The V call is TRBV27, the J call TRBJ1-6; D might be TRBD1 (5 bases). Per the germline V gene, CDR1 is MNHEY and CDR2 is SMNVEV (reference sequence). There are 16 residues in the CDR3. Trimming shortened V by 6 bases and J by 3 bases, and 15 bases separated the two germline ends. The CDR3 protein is CASSRDSGIYNSPLHF. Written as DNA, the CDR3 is TGTGCCAGCAGCCGGGACTCCGGTATCTATAATTCACCCCTCCACTTT.

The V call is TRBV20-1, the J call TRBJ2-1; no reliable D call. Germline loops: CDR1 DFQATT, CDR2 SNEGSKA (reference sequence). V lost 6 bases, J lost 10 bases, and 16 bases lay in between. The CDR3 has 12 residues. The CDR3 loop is CSAVLGSREQFF. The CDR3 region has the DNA TGCAGTGCCGTGTTGGGGTCACGCGAGCAGTTCTTC.

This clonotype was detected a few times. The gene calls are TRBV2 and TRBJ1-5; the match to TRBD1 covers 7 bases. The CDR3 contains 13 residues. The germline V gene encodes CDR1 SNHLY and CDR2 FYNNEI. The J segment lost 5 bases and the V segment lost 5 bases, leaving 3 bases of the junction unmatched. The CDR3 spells CASSLQGDQPQHF. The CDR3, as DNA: TGTGCCAGCAGTTTGCAGGGGGATCAGCCCCAGCATTTT.

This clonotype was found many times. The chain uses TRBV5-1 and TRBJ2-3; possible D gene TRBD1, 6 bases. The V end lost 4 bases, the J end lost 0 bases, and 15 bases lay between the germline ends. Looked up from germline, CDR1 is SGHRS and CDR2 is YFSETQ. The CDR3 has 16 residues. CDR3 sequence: CASSPGVHSSTDTQYF. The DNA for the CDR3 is TGCGCCAGCAGCCCAGGGGTACACTCTAGCACAGATACGCAGTATTTT.

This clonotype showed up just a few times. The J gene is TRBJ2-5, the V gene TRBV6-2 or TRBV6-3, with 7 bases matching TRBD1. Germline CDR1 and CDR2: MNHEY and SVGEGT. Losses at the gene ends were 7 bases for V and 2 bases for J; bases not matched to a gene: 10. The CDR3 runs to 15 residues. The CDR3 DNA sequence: TGTGCCAGCACCTATCCGACAGGGAATCAAGAGACCCAGTACTTC. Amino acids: CASTYPTGNQETQYF.

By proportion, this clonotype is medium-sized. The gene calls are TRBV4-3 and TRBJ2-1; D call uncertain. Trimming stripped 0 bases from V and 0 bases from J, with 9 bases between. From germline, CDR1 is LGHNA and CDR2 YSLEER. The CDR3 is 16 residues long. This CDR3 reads CASSQDYSSSYNEQFF. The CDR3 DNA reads TGCGCCAGCAGCCAAGATTACAGTAGCTCCTACAATGAGCAGTTCTTC.